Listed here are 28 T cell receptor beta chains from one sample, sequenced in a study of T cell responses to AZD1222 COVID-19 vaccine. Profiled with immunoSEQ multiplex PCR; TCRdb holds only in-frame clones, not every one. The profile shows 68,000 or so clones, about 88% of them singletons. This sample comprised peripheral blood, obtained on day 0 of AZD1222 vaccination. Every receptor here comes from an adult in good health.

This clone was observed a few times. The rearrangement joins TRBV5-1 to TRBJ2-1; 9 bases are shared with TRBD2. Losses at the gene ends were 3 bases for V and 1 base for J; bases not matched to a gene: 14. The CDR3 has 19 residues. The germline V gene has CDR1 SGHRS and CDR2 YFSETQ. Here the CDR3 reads CASSSLGREGRGSYNEQFF. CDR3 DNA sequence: TGCGCCAGCAGCTCCCTGGGGCGGGAGGGCCGCGGGTCCTACAATGAGCAGTTCTTC.

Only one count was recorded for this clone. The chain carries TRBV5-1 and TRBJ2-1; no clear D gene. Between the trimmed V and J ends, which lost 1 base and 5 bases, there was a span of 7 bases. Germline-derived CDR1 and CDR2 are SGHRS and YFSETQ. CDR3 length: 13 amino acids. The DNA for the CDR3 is TGCGCCAGCAGCTTGTCGAGCGACAATGAGCAGTTCTTC. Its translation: CASSLSSDNEQFF.

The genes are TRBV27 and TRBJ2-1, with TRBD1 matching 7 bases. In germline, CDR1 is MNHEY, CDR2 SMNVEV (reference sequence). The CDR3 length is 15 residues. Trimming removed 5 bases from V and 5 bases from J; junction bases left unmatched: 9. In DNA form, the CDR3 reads TGTGCCAGCAGTGGGGTGGGACAGAACGACAATGAGCAGTTCTTC. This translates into CASSGVGQNDNEQFF.

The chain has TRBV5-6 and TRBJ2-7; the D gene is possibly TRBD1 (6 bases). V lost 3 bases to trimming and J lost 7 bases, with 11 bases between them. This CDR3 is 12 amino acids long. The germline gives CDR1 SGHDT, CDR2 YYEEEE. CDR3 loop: CASSSATGEQYF. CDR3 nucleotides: TGTGCCAGCAGCTCCGCAACAGGGGAGCAGTACTTC.

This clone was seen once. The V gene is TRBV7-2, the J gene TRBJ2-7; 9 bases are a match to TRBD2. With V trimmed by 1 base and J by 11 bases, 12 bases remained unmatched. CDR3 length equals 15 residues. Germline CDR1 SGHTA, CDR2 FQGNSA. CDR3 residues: CASSLEGLASTGKYF. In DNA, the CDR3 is TGTGCCAGCAGCTTAGAGGGACTAGCCTCCACGGGCAAGTACTTC.

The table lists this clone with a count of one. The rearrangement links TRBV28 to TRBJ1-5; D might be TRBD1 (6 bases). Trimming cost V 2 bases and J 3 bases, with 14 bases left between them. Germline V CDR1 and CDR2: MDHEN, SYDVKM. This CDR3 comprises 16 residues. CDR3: CASSLRGGGPNQPQHF. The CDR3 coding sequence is TGTGCCAGCAGTTTACGAGGAGGGGGACCCAATCAGCCCCAGCATTTT.

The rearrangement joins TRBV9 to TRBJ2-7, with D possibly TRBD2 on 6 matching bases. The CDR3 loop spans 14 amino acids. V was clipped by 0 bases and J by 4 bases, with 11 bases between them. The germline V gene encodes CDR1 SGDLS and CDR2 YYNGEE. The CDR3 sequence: CASSVDGSGYEQYF. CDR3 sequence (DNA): TGTGCCAGCAGCGTAGACGGGAGTGGGTACGAGCAGTACTTC.

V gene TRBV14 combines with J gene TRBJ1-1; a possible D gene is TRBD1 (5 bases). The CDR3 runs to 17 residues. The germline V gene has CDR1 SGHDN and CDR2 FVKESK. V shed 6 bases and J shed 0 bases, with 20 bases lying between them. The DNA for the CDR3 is TGTGCCAGCAGACCCTATCCGGGACGAGACATGAACACTGAAGCTTTCTTT. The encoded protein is CASRPYPGRDMNTEAFF.

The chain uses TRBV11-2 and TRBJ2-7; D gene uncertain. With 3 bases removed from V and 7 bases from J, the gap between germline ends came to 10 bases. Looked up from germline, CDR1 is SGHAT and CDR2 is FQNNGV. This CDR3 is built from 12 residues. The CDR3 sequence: CASSFPPREQYF. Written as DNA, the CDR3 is TGTGCCAGCAGCTTTCCTCCCAGGGAGCAGTACTTC.

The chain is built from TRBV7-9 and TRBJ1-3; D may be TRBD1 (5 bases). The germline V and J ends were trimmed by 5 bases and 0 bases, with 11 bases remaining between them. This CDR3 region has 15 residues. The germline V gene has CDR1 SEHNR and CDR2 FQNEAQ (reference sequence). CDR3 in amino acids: CASSRGGTSGNTIYF. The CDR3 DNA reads TGTGCCAGCAGCCGCGGAGGGACCTCTGGAAACACCATATATTTT.

CDR3 bases: TGTGCCAGCAGCTTCGACGGGGTCCCAGGGACCCAGTACTTC. Protein sequence: CASSFDGVPGTQYF. This sequence joins TRBV11-3 and TRBJ2-5; a possible D gene is TRBD2 (5 bases). The CDR3 loop spans 14 amino acids. Trimming removed 3 bases at V and 7 bases at J, with 15 bases between. CDR1 SGHNT and CDR2 YENEEA come from the germline V gene.

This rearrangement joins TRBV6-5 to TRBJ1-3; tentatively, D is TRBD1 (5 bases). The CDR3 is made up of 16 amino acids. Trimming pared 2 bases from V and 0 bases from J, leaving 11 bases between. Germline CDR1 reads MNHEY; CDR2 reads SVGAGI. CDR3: CASSYGTVSSGNTIYF. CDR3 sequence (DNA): TGTGCCAGCAGTTACGGGACGGTCAGCTCTGGAAACACCATATATTTT.

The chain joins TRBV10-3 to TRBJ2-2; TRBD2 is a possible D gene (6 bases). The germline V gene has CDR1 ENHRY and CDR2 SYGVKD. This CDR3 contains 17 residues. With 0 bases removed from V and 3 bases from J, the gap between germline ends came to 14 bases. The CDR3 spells CAISESKEGGYTGELFF. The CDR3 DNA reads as TGTGCCATCAGTGAGTCCAAGGAGGGCGGATACACCGGGGAGCTGTTTTTT.

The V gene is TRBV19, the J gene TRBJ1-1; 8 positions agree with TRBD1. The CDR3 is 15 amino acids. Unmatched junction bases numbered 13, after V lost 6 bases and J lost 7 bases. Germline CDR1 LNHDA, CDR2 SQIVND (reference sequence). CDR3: CASSLNTGGNGEAFF. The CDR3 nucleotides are TGTGCCAGTAGCCTCAATACAGGGGGTAACGGTGAAGCTTTCTTT.

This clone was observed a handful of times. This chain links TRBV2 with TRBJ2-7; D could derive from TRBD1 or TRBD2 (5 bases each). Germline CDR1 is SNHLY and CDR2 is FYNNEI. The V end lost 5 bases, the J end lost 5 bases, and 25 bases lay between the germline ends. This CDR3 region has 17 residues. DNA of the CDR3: TGTGCCAGCAGTTATTCGGGTATGAGGGGCGTTTACCACGAGCAGTACTTC. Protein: CASSYSGMRGVYHEQYF.

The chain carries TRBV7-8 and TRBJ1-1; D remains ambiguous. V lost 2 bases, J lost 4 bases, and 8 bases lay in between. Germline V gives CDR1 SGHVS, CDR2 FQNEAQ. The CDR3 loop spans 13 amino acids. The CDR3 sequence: CASSLRERTEAFF. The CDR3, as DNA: TGTGCCAGCAGCTTAAGGGAGCGCACTGAAGCTTTCTTT.

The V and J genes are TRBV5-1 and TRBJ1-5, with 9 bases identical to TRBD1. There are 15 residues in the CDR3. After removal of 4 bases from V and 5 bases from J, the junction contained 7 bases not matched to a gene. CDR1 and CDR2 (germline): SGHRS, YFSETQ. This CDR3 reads CASSPSGQGDQPQHF. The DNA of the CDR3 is TGCGCCAGCAGCCCCTCGGGACAGGGAGATCAGCCCCAGCATTTT.

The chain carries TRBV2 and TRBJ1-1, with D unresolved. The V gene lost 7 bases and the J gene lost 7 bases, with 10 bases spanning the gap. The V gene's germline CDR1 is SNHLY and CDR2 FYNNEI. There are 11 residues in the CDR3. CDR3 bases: TGTGCCAGCAATCCTTCAATTGAAGCTTTCTTT. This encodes CASNPSIEAFF.

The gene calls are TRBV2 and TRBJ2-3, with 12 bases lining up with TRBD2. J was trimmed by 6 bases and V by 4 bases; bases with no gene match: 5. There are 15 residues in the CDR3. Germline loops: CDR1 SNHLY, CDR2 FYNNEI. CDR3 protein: CASSGLAGASDTQYF. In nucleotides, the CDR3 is TGTGCCAGCAGTGGACTAGCGGGAGCCAGTGATACGCAGTATTTT.

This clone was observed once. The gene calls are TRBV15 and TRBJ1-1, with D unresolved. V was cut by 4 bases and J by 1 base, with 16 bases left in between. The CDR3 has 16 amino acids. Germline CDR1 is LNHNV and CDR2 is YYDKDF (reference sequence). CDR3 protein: CATSIDTLGGNTEAFF. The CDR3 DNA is TGTGCCACCAGCATTGACACCCTAGGTGGGAACACTGAAGCTTTCTTT.

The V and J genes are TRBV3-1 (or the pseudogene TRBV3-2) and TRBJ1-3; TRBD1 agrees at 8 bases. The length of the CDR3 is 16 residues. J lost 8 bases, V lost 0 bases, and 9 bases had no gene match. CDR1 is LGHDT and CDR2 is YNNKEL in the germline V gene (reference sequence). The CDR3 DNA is TGTGCCAGCAGCCAAGAATTTGGACAGGGAGGGGACACCATATATTTT. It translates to CASSQEFGQGGDTIYF.

The CDR3 nucleotides are TGTGCCAGCAGCCTTTATAGATCAGCCAAGAACACTGAAGCTTTCTTT. The encoded protein is CASSLYRSAKNTEAFF. This chain uses TRBV7-9 with TRBJ1-1; no reliable D call. Germline V gene data show CDR1 as SEHNR and CDR2 as FQNEAQ (reference sequence). V was pared by 5 bases and J by 1 base, with 17 bases between. CDR3 length equals 16 residues.

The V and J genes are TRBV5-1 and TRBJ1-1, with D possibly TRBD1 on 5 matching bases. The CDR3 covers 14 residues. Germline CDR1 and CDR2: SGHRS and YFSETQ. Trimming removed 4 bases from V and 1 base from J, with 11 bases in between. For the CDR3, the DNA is TGCGCCAGCAGCAACCGGGACGGGAACACTGAAGCTTTCTTT. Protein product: CASSNRDGNTEAFF. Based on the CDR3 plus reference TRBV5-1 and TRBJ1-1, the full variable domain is KAGVTQTPRYLIKTRGQQVTLSCSPISGHRSVSWYQQTPGQGLQFLFEYFSETQRNKGNFPGRFSGRQFSNSRSEMNVSTLELGDSALYLCASSNRDGNTEAFFGQGTRLTVV.

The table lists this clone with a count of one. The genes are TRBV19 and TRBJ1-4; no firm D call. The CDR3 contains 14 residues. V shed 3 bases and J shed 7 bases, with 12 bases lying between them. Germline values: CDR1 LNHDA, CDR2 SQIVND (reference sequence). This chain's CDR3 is CASSIGGRPEKLFF. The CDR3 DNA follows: TGTGCCAGTAGTATCGGAGGGAGGCCTGAAAAACTGTTTTTT.

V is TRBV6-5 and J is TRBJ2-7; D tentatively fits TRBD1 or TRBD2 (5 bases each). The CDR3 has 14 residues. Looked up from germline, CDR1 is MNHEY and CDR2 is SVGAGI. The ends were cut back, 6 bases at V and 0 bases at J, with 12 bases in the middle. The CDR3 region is CASRGDGYSYEQYF. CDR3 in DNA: TGTGCCAGCAGAGGGGACGGCTACTCCTACGAGCAGTACTTC.

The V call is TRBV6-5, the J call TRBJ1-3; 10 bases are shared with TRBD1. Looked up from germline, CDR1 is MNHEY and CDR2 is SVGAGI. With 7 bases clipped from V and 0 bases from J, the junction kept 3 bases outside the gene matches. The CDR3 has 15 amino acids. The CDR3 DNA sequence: TGTGCCAGCACCCGGACAGGGGGCTCTGGAAACACCATATATTTT. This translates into CASTRTGGSGNTIYF.

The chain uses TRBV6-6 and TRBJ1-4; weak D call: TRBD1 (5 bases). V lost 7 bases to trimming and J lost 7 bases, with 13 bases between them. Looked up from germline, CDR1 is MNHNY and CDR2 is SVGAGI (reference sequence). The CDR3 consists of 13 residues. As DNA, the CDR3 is TGTGCCAGCATACGGCAGGGCGGTGAAAAACTGTTTTTT. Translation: CASIRQGGEKLFF.

This CDR3 reads CASREGYEQYF. In nucleotides, the CDR3 is TGCGCCAGCAGAGAAGGCTACGAGCAGTACTTC. This rearrangement joins TRBV5-1 to TRBJ2-7; D is unresolved. V lost 5 bases to trimming and J lost 3 bases, with 6 bases between them. The CDR3 sequence is 11 residues long. CDR1 SGHRS and CDR2 YFSETQ come from the germline V gene.